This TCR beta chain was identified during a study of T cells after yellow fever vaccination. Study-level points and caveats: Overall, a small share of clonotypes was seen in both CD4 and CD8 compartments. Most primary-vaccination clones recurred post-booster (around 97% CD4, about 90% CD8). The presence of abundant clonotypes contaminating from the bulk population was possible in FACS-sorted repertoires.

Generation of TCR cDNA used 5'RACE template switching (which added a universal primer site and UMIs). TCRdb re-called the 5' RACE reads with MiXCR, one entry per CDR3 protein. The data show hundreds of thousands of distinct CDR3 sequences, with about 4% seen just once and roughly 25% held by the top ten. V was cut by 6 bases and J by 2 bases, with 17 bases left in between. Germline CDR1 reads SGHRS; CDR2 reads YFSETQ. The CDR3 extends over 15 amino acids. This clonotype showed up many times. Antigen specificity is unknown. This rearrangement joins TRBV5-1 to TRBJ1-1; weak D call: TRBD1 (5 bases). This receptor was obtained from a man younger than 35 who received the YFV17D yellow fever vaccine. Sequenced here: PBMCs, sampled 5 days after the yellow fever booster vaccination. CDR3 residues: CASTLTGPLNTEAFF. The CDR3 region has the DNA TGCGCCAGCACCCTTACGGGGCCCCTTAACACTGAAGCTTTCTTT.